This T cell receptor (beta chain) was captured in a study of human T cells and chemical hapten exposure (TCRdb year 2021). Broadly, across the study: For sensitization, 2% DPC in acetone was applied to an approximately 2 cm by approximately 2 cm area of upper inner arm skin. Patients additionally received weekly therapeutic DPC doses to the scalp throughout the roughly 25-week study period. Patch testing was done on the upper back using Finn chambers containing 0.01% DPC, and results were scored after 6 days according to International Contact Dermatitis Research Group standards. Alopecia areata with under or over 50% scalp involvement, alopecia totalis and alopecia universalis were represented in the patient cohort, which was mostly female. The libraries were sequenced as a pool, and the TCR yield per sample differed mostly because of small variations in library volumes within the pool. Peripheral blood TCR repertoire changes were tracked in vivo in alopecia patients during primary and secondary sensitization to the hapten diphenylcyclopropenone (DPC). Blood was sampled from patients pre-sensitization (week 0) and at 2, 6 and about 24 weeks after DPC sensitization. Roughly 30 alopecia patients provided blood for TCR sequencing at one to four time points (pre-sensitization, 2, 6 and 24 weeks).

The paper's findings and limits, for the study overall: The number of TCRs above 1 in 1000 frequency did not change with DPC sensitization; there was no evidence of global repertoire structure alterations. Patch test score correlated positively with the number of PT1 expanded TCRs, reaching significance at thresholds 8, 16 and 32 but not at 4. Expanded TCRs formed significantly more large CDR3 similarity clusters than pre-sensitization or healthy control sets, consistent with antigen-driven responses. Repeated subsampling changed both the strength of the expansion versus patch-test correlation and the threshold at which the correlation became significant. Because all patients had alopecia, a presumed autoimmune disease, the immune response of the patients might differ from that of healthy individuals.

V lost 6 bases and J lost 4 bases; the stretch between them is 19 bases long. CDR1 and CDR2 were assigned from the germline V gene as MDHEN and SYDVKM. The CDR3 starts with the cysteine, ends with the phenylalanine, and has 16 residues. The DNA shown is the 48-base CDR3, in frame from base 1. Library prep was done by RACE. These reads were obtained on a NextSeq 500. Library preparation attached unique molecular identifiers to individual cDNA molecules for quantitative, reproducible TCR counting. From each blood RNA sample, both TCR alpha and TCR beta chains were sequenced. In the original analysis: A median of roughly 98,000 TCRs per sample was observed, with a range of roughly 20,000 to 750,000. V, J and CDR3 annotation of the TCR reads was carried out using the Decombinator software suite. Every sample was subsampled to the same number of TCRs (28,000) for the PS versus PT1 abundance plots. TCRs were defined as expanded if absent before sensitization and observed at least eight times at the 2-week time point. TCRdb reprocessed the public reads (quality trimming at Q25 with fastp, clone calling with MiXCR) and kept in-frame beta chains. When rows share a CDR3 protein, they turn into one entry using the most common DNA and genes. What appears here as the V and J calls and clone size reflects TCRdb's work, not the paper's. Present in this sample are 95,000 or so distinct CDR3 sequences, about 11% of which were seen just once. The ten largest account for 2% to 2.5% of the sample.

Of note for this clonotype: Its recognized antigen is unknown. There are no base qualities to consult, and no much larger clone falls within one base.

This sample's time point label indicates: patch test 1, 2 weeks after DPC sensitization. The sample's treatment or condition label, decoded: therapeutic diphenylcyclopropenone sensitization with weekly scalp DPC. At each patch-test visit, blood was drawn before the patch test was applied. Patients were eligible if aged 18 to 70, diagnosed with alopecia and judged suitable for DPC therapy, and pregnant patients were excluded. Unfractionated whole blood was collected in Tempus Blood RNA tubes, and total RNA was extracted from that blood. The chain links TRBV28 with TRBJ1-5; the D gene is perhaps TRBD1, on 5 matching bases. The sequence was obtained from a middle-aged man with alopecia areata. Some clones in this sample may be carry-over from other donors' samples. Here the sequenced sample was whole blood, taken in connection with sensitization to the hapten diphenylcyclopropenone (DPC). The bases read TGTGCCAGCAGGCTTCCGGCCGCCGGGGGAAATCAGCCCCAGCATTTT. It translates as CASRLPAAGGNQPQHF.